This is a list of T cell receptor beta chains from one sample in a study of CD8 T cells in ankylosing spondylitis. MiXCR was run by TCRdb on the 5' RACE reads, yielding one entry per CDR3 protein. The table lists 80,000 to 100,000 distinct CDR3 sequences, about 8.6% of them singletons, with more than 9.5% in the top ten. What was sequenced was blood, either unsorted or a sorted T cell fraction (not recorded which). These receptors were taken from a male donor with ankylosing spondylitis or in good health (not recorded which). The conserved cysteine and the conserved F or W are not part of the CDR3 here. A D gene is named only where the DNA matches it firmly.

14 | TRBJ2-2 | TRBV24-1 | TRBD2 | ATSDSRSGVTGELF
13 | TRBJ2-7 | TRBV7-6 | . | ASSLLAVASHEQY
11 | TRBJ1-1 | TRBV20-1 | . | SADPGVGTEAF
10 | TRBJ1-3 | TRBV29-1 | . | SAGVGGNTIY
12 | TRBJ1-1 | TRBV29-1 | TRBD1 | SVDRDSVSTEAF
9 | TRBJ1-2 | TRBV6-5 | . | ASSYQGGYT
12 | TRBJ1-5 | TRBV7-2 | . | ASSLTGGERTQH
9 | TRBJ1-1 | TRBV20-1 | . | SARVQGLAF
12 | TRBJ1-5 | TRBV20-1 | . | SARWPDSNQPQH
13 | TRBJ1-3 | TRBV4-3 | . | ASSQKTGIGNTIY
12 | TRBJ2-4 | TRBV7-2 | TRBD1 | ASSSTGGGNIQY
9 | TRBJ2-7 | TRBV6-6 | . | ASSYSTEQY
13 | TRBJ1-1 | TRBV4-2 | TRBD1 | ASSQMTGTNTEAF
18 | TRBJ2-5 | TRBV11-2 | TRBD2 | ASSLVSSWTSSGGWETQY
12 | TRBJ2-3 | TRBV7-2 | . | ASSLALGADTQY
9 | TRBJ2-5 | TRBV5-1 | . | ASSFTETQY
14 | TRBJ2-5 | TRBV18 | TRBD1 | ASSPLQGAQQETQY
10 | TRBJ2-5 | TRBV29-1 | . | SVVTGGWDQY
13 | TRBJ2-3 | TRBV12-5 | . | ASGLLRVNTDTQY
13 | TRBJ2-1 | TRBV20-1 | TRBD2 | SALGLAGGSNEQF
15 | TRBJ2-3 | TRBV29-1 | . | SVDDSQGRGQTDTQY
15 | TRBJ1-4 | TRBV6-1 | . | ASSNPRDAATNEKLF
14 | TRBJ1-5 | TRBV6-1 | . | ASSPQRYFSNQPQH
10 | TRBJ1-5 | TRBV5-1 | . | ASSLAYQPQH
12 | TRBJ1-6 | TRBV7-2 | . | ASSFQGSNSPLH
10 | TRBJ2-7 | TRBV6-5 | TRBD1 | ASRQAGTGTY
12 | TRBJ2-7 | TRBV20-1 | TRBD1 | SASPQQGAYEQY
12 | TRBJ1-1 | TRBV12-3/TRBV12-4 | . | ASSSLGGDTEAF
12 | TRBJ1-5 | TRBV6-1 | . | ASSARIINQPQH
15 | TRBJ2-1 | TRBV5-5 | TRBD1 | ASSLGGTGWSYNEQF
10 | TRBJ2-4 | TRBV12-3/TRBV12-4 | . | ASSSRTYIQY
11 | TRBJ1-5 | TRBV7-9 | . | ASSWGVEQPQH
14 | TRBJ2-1 | TRBV20-1 | . | SARGLGAPSYNEQF
13 | TRBJ1-5 | TRBV7-2 | . | ASSSATGSNQPQH
13 | TRBJ2-1 | TRBV7-2 | TRBD1 | ASSLVRQGVNEQF
12 | TRBJ2-7 | TRBV7-9 | . | ASSLGRLSYEQY
11 | TRBJ2-7 | TRBV29-1 | TRBD1 | SVARDRAGEQY
11 | TRBJ2-1 | TRBV7-9 | . | ASSLGGSNEQF
10 | TRBJ2-1 | TRBV7-2 | . | ASSSRLGEQF
12 | TRBJ1-1 | TRBV10-3 | . | AISESGRNTEAF
12 | TRBJ2-2 | TRBV11-3 | . | ASSPGRYPGELF
14 | TRBJ1-2 | TRBV6-1 | TRBD1 | ASSPRTGSGVYGYT
10 | TRBJ2-5 | TRBV29-1 | . | SARRAGETQY
13 | TRBJ2-2 | TRBV21-1 | . | ATKRSSKNTGELF
10 | TRBJ2-3 | TRBV29-1 | . | SVARGTDTQY
10 | TRBJ1-1 | TRBV6-5 | TRBD1 | ASSYQTGAAF